Each of the 3 T cell receptor beta chains below was sequenced from the same sample in a study of cytomegalovirus exposure and HLA in healthy donors. The PCR was carried out with 60 Vbeta primers and 13 Jbeta primers. Sequencing was performed with immunoSEQ multiplex PCR; in TCRdb, only in-frame clones are kept and a portion is missing. The sample shows about 190,000 clones, around 81% of them seen only once. Sequenced: PBMCs. The receptors were gathered from a man aged 18 to 30 in good health and CMV-seronegative.

The CDR3 spells CASSATSGGENEQFF. CDR3 coding DNA: TGTGCCAGTAGTGCGACTAGCGGGGGGGAAAATGAGCAGTTCTTC. The chain links TRBV19 to TRBJ2-1, with 14 bases that match TRBD2. The germline gives CDR1 LNHDA, CDR2 SQIVND (reference sequence). The V and J ends lost 5 bases and 7 bases, in that order; junction bases with no gene match: 4. The CDR3 length is 15 residues.

The V call is TRBV20-1, the J call TRBJ1-2; no firm D call. Germline assignment: CDR1 DFQATT and CDR2 SNEGSKA (reference sequence). The CDR3 is 11 amino acids. Trimming cost V 5 bases and J 4 bases, with 8 bases left between them. This CDR3 reads CSAPTSYGYTF. In nucleotides, the CDR3 is TGCAGTGCTCCAACTTCCTATGGCTACACCTTC.

The chain links TRBV19 to TRBJ2-2; maybe TRBD1 (5 bases). Trimming pared 7 bases from V and 6 bases from J, leaving 15 bases between. The CDR3 covers 14 residues. CDR1 LNHDA and CDR2 SQIVND come from the germline V gene (reference sequence). DNA for the CDR3: TGTGCCAGTAAAGGCAGGGTCCTTTCCGGGGAGCTGTTTTTT. It yields the protein CASKGRVLSGELFF. Full variable domain (remainder filled in from reference TRBV19 and TRBJ2-2): DGGITQSPKYLFRKEGQNVTLSCEQNLNHDAMYWYRQDPGQGLRLIYYSQIVNDFQKGDIAEGYSVSREKKESFPLTVTSAQKNPTAFYLCASKGRVLSGELFFGEGSRLTVL.